The next 20 T cell receptor beta chains were all read from a single sample in a study of T cell responses to AZD1222 COVID-19 vaccine. Some clones are missing from TCRdb's copy, which holds only in-frame ones; the method was immunoSEQ multiplex PCR. There are around 130,000 clones in the sample; about nine tenths occur only once, and roughly 2% lies in the top ten. Sequences were derived from peripheral blood, sampled 28 days after the second AZD1222 dose. The receptors were gathered from an adult who received the AZD1222 COVID-19 vaccine.

The chain has TRBV7-3 and TRBJ2-3; 8 bases map to TRBD1. The V segment lost 1 base and the J segment 0 bases; nucleotides outside the gene matches: 3. The germline V gene has CDR1 SGHTA and CDR2 FQGTGA. This CDR3 comprises 16 residues. Here the CDR3 reads CASSLNQGASTDTQYF. As DNA, the CDR3 is TGTGCCAGCAGCTTAAATCAGGGGGCAAGCACAGATACGCAGTATTTT.

The chain joins TRBV6-5 to TRBJ2-2, with TRBD2 matching over 8 bases. V lost 6 bases, J lost 6 bases, and 9 bases stayed unmatched. The CDR3 spans 15 residues. Germline CDR1 and CDR2: MNHEY and SVGAGI. CDR3: CASRDWGSGAGELFF. CDR3 DNA sequence: TGTGCCAGCAGGGACTGGGGTAGCGGGGCCGGGGAGCTGTTTTTT.

The J gene is TRBJ1-2, the V gene TRBV5-6, with TRBD1 identical over 9 bases. Per the germline V gene, CDR1 is SGHDT and CDR2 is YYEEEE. CDR3 length: 19 amino acids. Trimming at V came to 2 bases and at J to 3 bases, leaving 17 bases not matched to a gene. CDR3: CASSLRPGTGPYGDYGYTF. The CDR3 nucleotides read TGTGCCAGCAGCTTAAGGCCCGGGACAGGGCCATATGGGGACTATGGCTACACCTTC.

The chain carries TRBV7-9 and TRBJ2-5, with D uncertain. Germline CDR1 is SEHNR and CDR2 is FQNEAQ (reference sequence). Trimming shortened V by 4 bases and J by 4 bases, and 10 bases separated the two germline ends. The length of the CDR3 is 13 residues. The CDR3 nucleotides are TGTGCCAGCAGCTGGACCGGGCGAGAGACCCAGTACTTC. Its translation is CASSWTGRETQYF. Based on the CDR3 plus reference TRBV7-9 and TRBJ2-5, the full variable domain is DTGVSQNPRHKITKRGQNVTFRCDPISEHNRLYWYRQTLGQGPEFLTYFQNEAQLEKSRLLSDRFSAERPKGSFSTLEIQRTEQGDSAMYLCASSWTGRETQYFGPGTRLLVL.

The chain links TRBV27 to TRBJ1-1; D call uncertain. Germline V gives CDR1 MNHEY, CDR2 SMNVEV (reference sequence). V was trimmed by 5 bases and J by 2 bases, leaving 12 bases between them. The CDR3 has 14 residues. DNA for the CDR3: TGTGCCAGCAGTCCCTCGACGGTAAACACTGAAGCTTTCTTT. Residues: CASSPSTVNTEAFF.

V gene TRBV12-3 or TRBV12-4 combines with J gene TRBJ1-2; D is uncertain. The CDR3 spans 12 residues. V gave up 1 base and J gave up 6 bases, with 6 bases separating them. The CDR3 region is CASSLEGNGYTF. CDR3 DNA: TGTGCCAGCAGTTTAGAAGGGAATGGCTACACCTTC.

The chain has TRBV5-1 and TRBJ2-2; possible D gene TRBD1, 6 bases. Between the trimmed V and J ends, which lost 5 bases and 1 base, there was a span of 21 bases. This CDR3 has 18 residues. Germline V gene sequence: CDR1 SGHRS, CDR2 YFSETQ. CDR3 residues: CASSYTGQHRENTGELFF. The CDR3 bases are TGCGCCAGCAGTTATACCGGACAGCACAGGGAGAACACCGGGGAGCTGTTTTTT.

The rearrangement joins TRBV13 to TRBJ2-5; the match to TRBD2 covers 8 bases. Germline values: CDR1 PRHDT, CDR2 FYEKMQ (reference sequence). V dropped 2 bases and J dropped 4; count of bases not matched to a gene: 3. The CDR3 covers 14 residues. In nucleotides, the CDR3 is TGTGCCAGCAGCTTAACACGGGGGGGAGAGACCCAGTACTTC. Its translation is CASSLTRGGETQYF.

This clone was observed once. The chain employs TRBV18 and TRBJ1-2; no firm D call. The CDR3 totals 13 residues. V lost 3 bases and J lost 4, with 9 bases in between. The germline gives CDR1 KGHSH, CDR2 LQKENI. The CDR3 DNA follows: TGTGCCAGCTCACCCTCTGAACCCTATGGCTACACCTTC. Its protein product is CASSPSEPYGYTF.

The chain recombines TRBV19 with TRBJ1-5; maybe TRBD1 (6 bases). The CDR3 covers 13 residues. Trimming pared 5 bases from V and 3 bases from J, leaving 8 bases between. Looked up from germline, CDR1 is LNHDA and CDR2 is SQIVND (reference sequence). CDR3 DNA sequence: TGTGCCAGTAGTGTGGGACACAATCAGCCCCAGCATTTT. It translates to CASSVGHNQPQHF.

This clone was seen once. The chain links TRBV5-1 to TRBJ1-1; D is perhaps TRBD1 (6 bases). Germline-derived CDR1 and CDR2 are SGHRS and YFSETQ. Trimming pared 3 bases from V and 1 base from J, leaving 10 bases between. The CDR3 spans 14 residues. The CDR3 spells CASSSGQQNTEAFF. DNA of the CDR3: TGCGCCAGCAGCTCCGGACAGCAGAACACTGAAGCTTTCTTT.

This clone was seen more than once but under ten times. The chain recombines TRBV20-1 with TRBJ1-1; D gene ambiguous. The V end was cut by 3 bases, the J end by 4 bases, with 9 bases between. Germline V gives CDR1 DFQATT, CDR2 SNEGSKA (reference sequence). The CDR3 has 12 residues. CDR3 loop: CSASTVGTEAFF. DNA of the CDR3: TGCAGTGCTAGTACCGTCGGCACTGAAGCTTTCTTT.

The chain recombines TRBV7-9 with TRBJ1-3, with 8 positions matching TRBD1. This CDR3 contains 14 residues. CDR1 and CDR2 (germline): SEHNR, FQNEAQ (reference sequence). The junction had 8 bases not matched to a gene; V was cut back by 5 bases and J by 8 bases. The CDR3 DNA sequence: TGTGCCAGCAGCCCGCGGACAGGGTTGGACACCATATATTTT. Amino acids: CASSPRTGLDTIYF.

The chain couples TRBV7-9 to TRBJ1-4; 7 bases are shared with TRBD1. Trimming took 1 base from V and 6 from J; bases not matched to a gene: 5. Germline CDR1 reads SEHNR; CDR2 reads FQNEAQ (reference sequence). The CDR3 is made up of 15 amino acids. Here the CDR3 DNA reads TGTGCCAGCAGCTTAGGCCAGGGGGACTATGAAAAACTGTTTTTT. It translates to CASSLGQGDYEKLFF.

V and J are TRBV12-3 or TRBV12-4 and TRBJ2-3; D unclear. The V end was cut by 6 bases, the J end by 8 bases, with 15 bases between. This CDR3 contains 13 residues. CDR3 DNA sequence: TGTGCCAGCAGCGCACAGCAGCTTGGTACGCAGTATTTT. Its translation: CASSAQQLGTQYF.

The chain has TRBV6-5 and TRBJ1-5, with TRBD1 matching 10 bases. J gave up 9 bases and V 4 bases, and 6 bases lay outside the gene matches. Germline CDR1 is MNHEY and CDR2 is SVGAGI. This CDR3 is built from 14 residues. The CDR3 protein is CASSFRTGGLPQHF. The CDR3 nucleotides read TGTGCCAGCAGTTTCCGGACAGGGGGGCTGCCCCAGCATTTT.

The chain combines TRBV21-1 with TRBJ2-7; the table's D call, TRBD2, has no DNA check behind it. TRBV21-1 corresponds to a pseudogene. The CDR3 length is 20 residues. The CDR3 region has the DNA TGTGCCAGCAGCAAGGTCCATCATGGTAGCGGGACCCAAGAAGGCTACGAGCAGTACGTC. Protein: CASSKVHHGSGTQEGYEQYV.

The rearrangement links TRBV12-3 or TRBV12-4 to TRBJ2-7; 7 positions agree with TRBD2. This CDR3 has 12 amino acids. The junction had 5 bases not matched to a gene; V was cut back by 6 bases and J by 6 bases. For the CDR3, the DNA is TGTGCCAGCAGATTGGGGGGGGGCGAGCAGTACGTC. Residues: CASRLGGGEQYV.

In this sample, this clone turned up once. As DNA, the CDR3 is TGTGCCAGCATCCAAGACCCAGGGGCCAACGTCCTGACTTTC. Protein sequence: CASIQDPGANVLTF. The chain combines TRBV7-8 with TRBJ2-6; D remains ambiguous. V lost 7 bases and J lost 4, with 11 bases in between. The CDR3 spans 14 residues. In germline, CDR1 is SGHVS, CDR2 FQNEAQ.

The chain couples TRBV5-1 to TRBJ1-2; D uncertain. Per germline, CDR1 SGHRS and CDR2 YFSETQ. This CDR3 has 12 residues. V dropped 0 bases and J dropped 4 bases, with 4 bases sitting between them. CDR3 sequence: CASSLEGYGYTF. In DNA, the CDR3 is TGCGCCAGCAGCTTGGAGGGCTATGGCTACACCTTC.